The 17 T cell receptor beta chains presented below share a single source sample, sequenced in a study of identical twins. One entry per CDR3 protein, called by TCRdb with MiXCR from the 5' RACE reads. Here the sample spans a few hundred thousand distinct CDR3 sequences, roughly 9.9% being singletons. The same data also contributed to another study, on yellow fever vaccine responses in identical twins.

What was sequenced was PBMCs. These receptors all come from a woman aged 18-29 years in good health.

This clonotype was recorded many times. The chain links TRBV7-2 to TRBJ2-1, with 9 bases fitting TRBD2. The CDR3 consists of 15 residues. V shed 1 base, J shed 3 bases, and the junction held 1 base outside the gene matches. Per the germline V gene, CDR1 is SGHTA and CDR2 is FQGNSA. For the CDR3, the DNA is TGTGCCAGCAGCTTAGAACTAGCGGGCTACAATGAGCAGTTCTTC. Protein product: CASSLELAGYNEQFF.

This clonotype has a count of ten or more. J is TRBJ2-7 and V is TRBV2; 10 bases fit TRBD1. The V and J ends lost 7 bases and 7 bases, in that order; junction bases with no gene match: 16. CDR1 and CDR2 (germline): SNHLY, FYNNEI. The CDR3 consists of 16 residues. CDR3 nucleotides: TGTGCCAGCATGTTGCTTTGGGACAGGGGAATGAGGGAGCAGTACTTC. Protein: CASMLLWDRGMREQYF.

CDR3 sequence (DNA): TGCAGTGCTCCCCCCACAGGCAAAGAGACCCAGTACTTC. This codes for CSAPPTGKETQYF. The V call is TRBV20-1, the J call TRBJ2-5; D is possibly TRBD1 (5 bases). This CDR3 is 13 amino acids long. The V gene lost 5 bases and the J gene lost 3 bases, with 13 bases spanning the gap. Germline CDR1 reads DFQATT; CDR2 reads SNEGSKA (reference sequence).

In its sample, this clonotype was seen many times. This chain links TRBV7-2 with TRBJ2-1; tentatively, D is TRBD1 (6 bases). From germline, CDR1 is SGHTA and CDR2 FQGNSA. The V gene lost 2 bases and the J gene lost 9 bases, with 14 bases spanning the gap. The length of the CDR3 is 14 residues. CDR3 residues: CASSLSQGLFEQFF. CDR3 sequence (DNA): TGTGCCAGCAGCTTAAGTCAGGGGCTTTTTGAGCAGTTCTTC.

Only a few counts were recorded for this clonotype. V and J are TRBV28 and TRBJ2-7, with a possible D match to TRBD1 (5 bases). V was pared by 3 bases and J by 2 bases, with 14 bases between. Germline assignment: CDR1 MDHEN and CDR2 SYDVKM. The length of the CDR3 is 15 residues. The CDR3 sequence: CASSLSGLRAYEQYF. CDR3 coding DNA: TGTGCCAGCAGTTTGTCCGGGCTCAGGGCCTACGAGCAGTACTTC.

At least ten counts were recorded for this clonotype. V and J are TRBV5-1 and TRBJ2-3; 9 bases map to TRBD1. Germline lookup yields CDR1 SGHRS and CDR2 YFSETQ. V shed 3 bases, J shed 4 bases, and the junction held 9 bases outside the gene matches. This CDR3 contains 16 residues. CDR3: CASSWNRGLSADTQYF. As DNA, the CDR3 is TGCGCCAGCAGCTGGAACAGGGGGCTTAGCGCAGATACGCAGTATTTT.

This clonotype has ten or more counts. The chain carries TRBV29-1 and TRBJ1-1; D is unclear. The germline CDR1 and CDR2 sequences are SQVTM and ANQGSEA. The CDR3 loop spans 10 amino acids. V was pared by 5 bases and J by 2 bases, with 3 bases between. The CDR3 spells CSVYNTEAFF. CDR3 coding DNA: TGCAGCGTTTACAACACTGAAGCTTTCTTT.

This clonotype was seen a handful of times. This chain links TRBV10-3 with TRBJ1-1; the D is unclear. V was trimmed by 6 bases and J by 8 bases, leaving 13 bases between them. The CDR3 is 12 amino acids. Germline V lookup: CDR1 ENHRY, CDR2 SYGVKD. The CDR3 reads CAIRDGFSEAFF. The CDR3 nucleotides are TGTGCCATCAGAGACGGGTTTTCGGAAGCTTTCTTT.

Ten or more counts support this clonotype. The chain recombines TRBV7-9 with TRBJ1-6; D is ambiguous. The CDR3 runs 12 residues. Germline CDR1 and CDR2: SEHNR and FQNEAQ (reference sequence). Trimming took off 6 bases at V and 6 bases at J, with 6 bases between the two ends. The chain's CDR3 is CASSFGNSPLHF. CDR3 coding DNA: TGTGCCAGCAGTTTTGGTAATTCACCCCTCCACTTT. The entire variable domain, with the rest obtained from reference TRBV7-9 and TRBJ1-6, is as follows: DTGVSQNPRHKITKRGQNVTFRCDPISEHNRLYWYRQTLGQGPEFLTYFQNEAQLEKSRLLSDRFSAERPKGSFSTLEIQRTEQGDSAMYLCASSFGNSPLHFGNGTRLTVT.

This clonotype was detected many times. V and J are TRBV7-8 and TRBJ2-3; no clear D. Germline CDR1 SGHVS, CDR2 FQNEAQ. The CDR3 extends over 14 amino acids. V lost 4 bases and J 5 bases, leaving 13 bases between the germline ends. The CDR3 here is CASSSLQSVDTQYF. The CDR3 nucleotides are TGTGCCAGCAGCTCGCTCCAATCGGTAGATACGCAGTATTTT.

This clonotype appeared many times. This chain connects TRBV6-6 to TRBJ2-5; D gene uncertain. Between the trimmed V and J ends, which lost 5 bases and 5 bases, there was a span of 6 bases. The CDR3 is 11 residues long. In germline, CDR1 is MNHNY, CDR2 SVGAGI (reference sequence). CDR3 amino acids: CASSPWETQYF. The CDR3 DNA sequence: TGTGCCAGCAGTCCGTGGGAGACCCAGTACTTC.

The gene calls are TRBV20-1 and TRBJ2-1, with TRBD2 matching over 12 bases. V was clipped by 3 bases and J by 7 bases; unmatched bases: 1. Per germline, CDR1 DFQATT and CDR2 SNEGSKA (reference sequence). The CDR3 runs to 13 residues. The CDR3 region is CSASTSGRNEQFF. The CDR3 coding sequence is TGCAGTGCTAGTACTAGCGGGAGGAATGAGCAGTTCTTC.

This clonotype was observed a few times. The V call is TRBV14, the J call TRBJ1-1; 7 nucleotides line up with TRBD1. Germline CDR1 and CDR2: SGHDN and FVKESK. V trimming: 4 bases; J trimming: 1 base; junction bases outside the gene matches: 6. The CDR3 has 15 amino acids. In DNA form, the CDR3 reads TGTGCCAGCAGCCCGGAGGACAGGCCGAACACTGAAGCTTTCTTT. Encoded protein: CASSPEDRPNTEAFF.

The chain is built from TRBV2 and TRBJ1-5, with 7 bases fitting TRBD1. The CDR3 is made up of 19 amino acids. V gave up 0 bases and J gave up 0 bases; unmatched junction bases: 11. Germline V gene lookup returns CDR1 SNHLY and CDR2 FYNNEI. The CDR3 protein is CASSEALGQKVYSNQPQHF. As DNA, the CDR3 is TGTGCCAGCAGTGAAGCGTTGGGACAGAAAGTTTATAGCAATCAGCCCCAGCATTTT.

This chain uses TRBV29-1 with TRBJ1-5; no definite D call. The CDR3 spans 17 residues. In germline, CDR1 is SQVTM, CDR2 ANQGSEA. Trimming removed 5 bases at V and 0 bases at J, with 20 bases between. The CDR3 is CSVSPGTTGNSNQPQHF. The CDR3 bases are TGCAGCGTTAGCCCTGGCACGACGGGAAATAGCAATCAGCCCCAGCATTTT.

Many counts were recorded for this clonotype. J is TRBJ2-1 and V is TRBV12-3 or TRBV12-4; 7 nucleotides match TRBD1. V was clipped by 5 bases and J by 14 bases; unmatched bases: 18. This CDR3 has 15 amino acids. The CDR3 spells CASSLKFYRGTGEFF. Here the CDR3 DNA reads TGTGCCAGCAGTCTCAAGTTTTATCGTGGAACAGGGGAGTTCTTC.

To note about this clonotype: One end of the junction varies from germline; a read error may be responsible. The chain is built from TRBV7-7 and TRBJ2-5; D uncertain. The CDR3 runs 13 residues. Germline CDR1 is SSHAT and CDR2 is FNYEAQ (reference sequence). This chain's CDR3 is CASSLIYWETQYF. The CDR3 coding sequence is TGTGCTAGCAGCTTAATATATTGGGAGACCCAGTACTTC. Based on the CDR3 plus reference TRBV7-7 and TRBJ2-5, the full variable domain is GAGVSQSPRYKVTKRGQDVTLRCDPISSHATLYWYQQALGQGPEFLTYFNYEAQPDKSGLPSDRFSAERPEGSISTLTIQRTEQRDSAMYRCASSLIYWETQYFGPGTRLLVL.